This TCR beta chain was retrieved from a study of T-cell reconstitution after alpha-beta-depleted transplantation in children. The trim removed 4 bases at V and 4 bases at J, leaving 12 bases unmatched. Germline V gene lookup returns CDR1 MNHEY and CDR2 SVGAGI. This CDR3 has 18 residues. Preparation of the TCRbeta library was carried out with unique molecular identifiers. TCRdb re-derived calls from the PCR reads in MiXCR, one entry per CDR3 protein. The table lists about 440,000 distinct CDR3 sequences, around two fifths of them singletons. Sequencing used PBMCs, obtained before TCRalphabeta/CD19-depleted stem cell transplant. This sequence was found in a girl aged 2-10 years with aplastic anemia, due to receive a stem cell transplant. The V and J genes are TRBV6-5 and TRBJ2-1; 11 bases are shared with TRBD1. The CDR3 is CASSWGTGGSLAYNEQFF. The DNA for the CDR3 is TGTGCCAGCAGTTGGGGGACAGGGGGAAGCCTGGCTTACAATGAGCAGTTCTTC.